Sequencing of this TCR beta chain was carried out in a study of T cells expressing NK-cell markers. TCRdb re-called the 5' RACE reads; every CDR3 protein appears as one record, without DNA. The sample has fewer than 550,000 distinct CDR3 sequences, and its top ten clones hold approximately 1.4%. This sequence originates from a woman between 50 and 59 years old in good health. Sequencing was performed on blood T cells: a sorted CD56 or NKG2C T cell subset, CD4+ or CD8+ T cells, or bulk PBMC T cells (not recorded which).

The CDR3 loop is CASSLWTDGNEQFF. J is TRBJ2-1 and V is TRBV11-2; lacking DNA, the TRBD1 call made by TCRdb goes unchecked. CDR1 SGHAT and CDR2 FQNNGV come from the germline V gene. CDR3 length: 14 residues.